Below, one T cell receptor (beta chain) is given with its context. Its antigen is not known. This sample is part of a study of T cell responses to AZD1222 COVID-19 vaccine. Overall study results and limits: There were vaccine-associated CD4 TCRs across spike, dominant at 160-218 and 743-854.

The junction had 13 bases not matched to a gene; V was cut back by 0 bases and J by 0 bases. CDR1 is KGHDR, CDR2 SFDVKD, per germline. This CDR3 is built from 21 residues. Generated by immunoSEQ multiplex PCR, the TCRdb table keeps only in-frame clones and is missing some. The repertoire consists of under 150,000 clones, with over 80% occurring once and the leading ten covering about 3%. The chain couples TRBV24-1 to TRBJ1-6, with 7 bases lining up with TRBD1. This TCR derives from an adult in good health. Material: peripheral blood, obtained on day 0 of MenACWY control vaccination. In DNA form, the CDR3 reads TGTGCCACCAGTGATTTGCAGGGGGGGAGGGGTTCCAGCTCCTATAATTCACCCCTCCACTTT. This encodes CATSDLQGGRGSSSYNSPLHF.